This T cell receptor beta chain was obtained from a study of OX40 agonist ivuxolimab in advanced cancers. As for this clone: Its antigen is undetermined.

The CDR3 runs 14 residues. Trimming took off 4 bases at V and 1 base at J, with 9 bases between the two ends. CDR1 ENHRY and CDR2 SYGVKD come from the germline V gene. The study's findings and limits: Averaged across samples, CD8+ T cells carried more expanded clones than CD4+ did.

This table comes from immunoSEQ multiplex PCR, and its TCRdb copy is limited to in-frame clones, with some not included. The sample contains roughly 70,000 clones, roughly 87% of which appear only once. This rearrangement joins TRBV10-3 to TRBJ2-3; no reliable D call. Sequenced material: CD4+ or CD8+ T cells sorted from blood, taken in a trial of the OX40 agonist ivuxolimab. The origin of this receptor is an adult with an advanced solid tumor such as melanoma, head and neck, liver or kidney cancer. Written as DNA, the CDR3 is TGTGCCATCAGTGTATCTGGGGGCACAGATACGCAGTATTTT. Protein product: CAISVSGGTDTQYF.